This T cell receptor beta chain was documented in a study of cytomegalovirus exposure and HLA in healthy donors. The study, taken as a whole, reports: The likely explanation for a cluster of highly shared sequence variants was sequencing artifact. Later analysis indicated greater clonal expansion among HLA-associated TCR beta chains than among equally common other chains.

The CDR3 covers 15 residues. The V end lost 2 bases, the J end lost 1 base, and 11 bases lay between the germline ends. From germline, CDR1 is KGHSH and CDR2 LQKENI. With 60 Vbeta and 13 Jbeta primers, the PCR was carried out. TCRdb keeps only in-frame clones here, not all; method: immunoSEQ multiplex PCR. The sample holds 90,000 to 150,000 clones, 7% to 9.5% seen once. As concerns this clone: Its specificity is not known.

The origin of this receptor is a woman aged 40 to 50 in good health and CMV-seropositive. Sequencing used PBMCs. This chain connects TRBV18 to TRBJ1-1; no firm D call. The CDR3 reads CASSPTRAENTEAFF. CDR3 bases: TGTGCCAGCTCACCAACACGTGCAGAGAACACTGAAGCTTTCTTT.